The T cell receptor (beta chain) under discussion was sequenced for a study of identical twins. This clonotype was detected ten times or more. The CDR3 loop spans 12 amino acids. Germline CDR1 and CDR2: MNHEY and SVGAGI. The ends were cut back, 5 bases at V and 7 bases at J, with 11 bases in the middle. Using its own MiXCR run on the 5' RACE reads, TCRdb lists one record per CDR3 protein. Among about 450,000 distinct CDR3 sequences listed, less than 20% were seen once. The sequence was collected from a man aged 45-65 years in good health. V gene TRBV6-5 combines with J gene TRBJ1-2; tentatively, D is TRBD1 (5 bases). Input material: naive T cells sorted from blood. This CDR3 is CASSPGHSGYTF. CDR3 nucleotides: TGTGCCAGCAGTCCCGGACATTCTGGCTACACCTTC.